This T cell receptor beta chain was sequenced for a study of cytomegalovirus exposure and HLA in healthy donors. Study context: Genotyping of some 390 donors showed that 80% to 85% belonged to the Caucasian-associated ancestry cluster.

PCR used 60 Vbeta primers and 13 Jbeta primers. Clones were sequenced by immunoSEQ multiplex PCR, and TCRdb holds only the in-frame ones, with some missing. The sample lists 130,000 to 150,000 clones; around 73% were seen once. The specimen sequenced was PBMCs. The sequence was collected from a female donor in good health and CMV-seronegative.

The CDR3 DNA sequence: TGTGCCAGCAGCCAAGCGGGAGATACGCAGTATTTT. This codes for CASSQAGDTQYF. This chain joins TRBV4-2 and TRBJ2-3; D is ambiguous. CDR1 and CDR2 from the germline V gene are LGHNA and YNFKEQ. Between the trimmed V and J ends, which lost 1 base and 5 bases, there was a span of 4 bases. The CDR3 spans 12 residues.